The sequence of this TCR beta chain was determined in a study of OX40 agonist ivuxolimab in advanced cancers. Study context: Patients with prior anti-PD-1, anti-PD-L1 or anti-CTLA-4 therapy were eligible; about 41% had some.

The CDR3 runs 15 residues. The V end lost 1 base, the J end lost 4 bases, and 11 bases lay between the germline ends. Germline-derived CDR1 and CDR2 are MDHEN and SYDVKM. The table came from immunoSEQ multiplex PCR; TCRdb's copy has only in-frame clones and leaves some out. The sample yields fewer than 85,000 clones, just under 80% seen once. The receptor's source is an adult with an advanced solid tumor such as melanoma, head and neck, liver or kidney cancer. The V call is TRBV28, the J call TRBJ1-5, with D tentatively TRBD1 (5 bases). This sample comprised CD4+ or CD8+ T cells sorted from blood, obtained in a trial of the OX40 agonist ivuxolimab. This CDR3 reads CASSLLFTGNQPQHF. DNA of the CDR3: TGTGCCAGCAGTTTATTATTCACAGGAAATCAGCCCCAGCATTTT.